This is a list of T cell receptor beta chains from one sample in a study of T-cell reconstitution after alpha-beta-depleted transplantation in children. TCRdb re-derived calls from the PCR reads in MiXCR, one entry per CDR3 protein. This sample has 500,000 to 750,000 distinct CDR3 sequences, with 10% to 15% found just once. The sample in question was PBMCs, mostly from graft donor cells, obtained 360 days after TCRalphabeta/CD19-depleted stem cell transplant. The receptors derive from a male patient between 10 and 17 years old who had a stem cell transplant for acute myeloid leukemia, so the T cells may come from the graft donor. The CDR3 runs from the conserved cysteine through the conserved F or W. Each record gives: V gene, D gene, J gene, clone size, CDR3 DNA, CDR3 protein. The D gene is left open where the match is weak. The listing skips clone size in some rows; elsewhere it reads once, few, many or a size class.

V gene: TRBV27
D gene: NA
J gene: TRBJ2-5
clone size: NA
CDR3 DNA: TGTGCCAGCTTTACTACCCCGGAGACCCAGTACTTC
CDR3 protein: CASFTTPETQYF

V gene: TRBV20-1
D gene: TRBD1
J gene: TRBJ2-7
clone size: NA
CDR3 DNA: TGCAGTGCTAGAGGGGACAGAACCTACGAGCAGTACTTC
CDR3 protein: CSARGDRTYEQYF

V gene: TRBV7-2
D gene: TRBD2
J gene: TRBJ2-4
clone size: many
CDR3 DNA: TGTGCCAGCAGCTCCTCACTAGCGGTAGCCAAAAACATTCAGTACTTC
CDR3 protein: CASSSSLAVAKNIQYF

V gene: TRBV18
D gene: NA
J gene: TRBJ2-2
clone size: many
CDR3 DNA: TGTGCCAGCTCACGTCGGCAGGGGAACACCGGGGAGCTGTTTTTT
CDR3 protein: CASSRRQGNTGELFF

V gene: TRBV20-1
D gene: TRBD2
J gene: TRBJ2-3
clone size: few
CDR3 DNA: TGCAGTGCTAGCCCCCTAGCGGGAAGGTCAGATACGCAGTATTTT
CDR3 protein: CSASPLAGRSDTQYF

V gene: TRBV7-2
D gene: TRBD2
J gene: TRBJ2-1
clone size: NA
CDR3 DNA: TGTGCCAGCAGCTTAGCCTCCCTAGCGGGAGGGCCGGGTAATGAGCAGTTCTTC
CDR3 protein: CASSLASLAGGPGNEQFF

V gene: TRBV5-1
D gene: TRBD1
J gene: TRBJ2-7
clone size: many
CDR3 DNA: TGCGCCAGCAGCTTGGTCGGACAGGAAGGCTACGAGCAGTACTTC
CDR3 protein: CASSLVGQEGYEQYF

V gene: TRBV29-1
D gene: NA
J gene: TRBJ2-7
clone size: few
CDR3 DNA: TGCAGCGTTGAAGTTGTTCAGTCTGCTTCCTACGAGCAGTACTTC
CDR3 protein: CSVEVVQSASYEQYF

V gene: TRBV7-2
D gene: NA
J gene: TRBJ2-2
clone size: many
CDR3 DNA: TGTGCCAGCAGCTTTACAGGGACCCCCGGGGAGCTGTTTTTT
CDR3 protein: CASSFTGTPGELFF

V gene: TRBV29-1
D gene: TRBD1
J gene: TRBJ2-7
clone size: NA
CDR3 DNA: TGCAGCGTTGTAATAGACAGGGGGCTGCTGACTCCCTTGCTCAGACCGCAGTACTTC
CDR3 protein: CSVVIDRGLLTPLLRPQYF

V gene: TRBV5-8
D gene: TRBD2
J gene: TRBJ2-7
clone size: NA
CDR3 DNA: TGTGCCAGCAGCTTGTGGGGGGGCTACGAGCAGTACTTC
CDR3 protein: CASSLWGGYEQYF

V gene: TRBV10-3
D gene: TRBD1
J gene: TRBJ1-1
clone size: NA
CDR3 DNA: TGTGCCATCAAGGGGACAGGGGAGCACCCCGAAGCTTTCTTT
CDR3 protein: CAIKGTGEHPEAFF

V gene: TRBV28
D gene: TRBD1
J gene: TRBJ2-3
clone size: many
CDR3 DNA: TGTGCCAGCAGCTGGGCAGGGGGCGAAGATACGCAGTATTTT
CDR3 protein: CASSWAGGEDTQYF

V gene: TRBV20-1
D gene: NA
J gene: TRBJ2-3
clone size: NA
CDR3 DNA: TGCAGTGGCCACCGTGAGGCTAGCAGCACAGATACGCAGTATTTT
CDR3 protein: CSGHREASSTDTQYF

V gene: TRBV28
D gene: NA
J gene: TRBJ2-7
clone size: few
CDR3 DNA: TGTGCCAGCGTTCAGTCCGGACAGTACTACGAGCAGTACTTC
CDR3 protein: CASVQSGQYYEQYF

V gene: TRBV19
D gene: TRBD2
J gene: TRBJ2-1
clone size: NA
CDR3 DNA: TGTGCCAGTAGTATATTAATAGCGGGAGGCTCCCGGAATGAGCAGTTCTTC
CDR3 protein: CASSILIAGGSRNEQFF

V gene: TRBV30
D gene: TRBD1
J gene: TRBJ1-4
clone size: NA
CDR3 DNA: TGTGCCTGGAGTCCGGGACAGGGGCCTAATGAAAAACTGTTTTTT
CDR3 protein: CAWSPGQGPNEKLFF

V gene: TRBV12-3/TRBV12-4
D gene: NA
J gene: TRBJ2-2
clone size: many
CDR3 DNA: TGTGCCAGCAGAAACTTGAACACCGGGGAGCTGTTTTTT
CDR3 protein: CASRNLNTGELFF

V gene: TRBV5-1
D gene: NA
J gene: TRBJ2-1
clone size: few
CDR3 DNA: TGCGCCAGCAGCTTGGTGGTAGTAAATGAGCAGTTCTTC
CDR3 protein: CASSLVVVNEQFF

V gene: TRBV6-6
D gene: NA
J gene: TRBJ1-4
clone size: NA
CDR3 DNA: TGTGCCAGCAGTTACGCAGGGCACGAAAAACTGTTTTTT
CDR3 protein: CASSYAGHEKLFF

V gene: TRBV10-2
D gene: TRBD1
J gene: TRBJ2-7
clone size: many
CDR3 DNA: TGCGCCAGCAGGGAGGGACAGGGAGGGCTCGAGCAGTACTTC
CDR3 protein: CASREGQGGLEQYF

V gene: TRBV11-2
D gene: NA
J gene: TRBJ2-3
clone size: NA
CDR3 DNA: TGTGCCAGCAGCTTAGAATTGGGTTTTTCCCGCACAGATACGCAGTATTTT
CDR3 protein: CASSLELGFSRTDTQYF

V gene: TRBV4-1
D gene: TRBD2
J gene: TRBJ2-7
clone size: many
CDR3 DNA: TGCGCCAGCAGCCAGGGACTAGCGGGCCCGGGGTACTTC
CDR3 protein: CASSQGLAGPGYF

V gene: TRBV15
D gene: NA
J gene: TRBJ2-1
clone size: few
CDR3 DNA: TGTGCCACCAGCAGAGAATTAGCGAATGAGCAGTTCTTC
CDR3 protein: CATSRELANEQFF

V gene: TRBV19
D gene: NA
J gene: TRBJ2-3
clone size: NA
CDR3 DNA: TGTGCCAGTAGGAGCCCCGGCAGGAGGACAGATACGCAGTATTTT
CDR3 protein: CASRSPGRRTDTQYF

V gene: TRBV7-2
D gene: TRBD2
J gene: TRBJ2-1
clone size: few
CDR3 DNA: TGTGCCAGCAGCTCAGCGGGACTAGCGGACAATGAGCAGTTCTTC
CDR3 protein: CASSSAGLADNEQFF

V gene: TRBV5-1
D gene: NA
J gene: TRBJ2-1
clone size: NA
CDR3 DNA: TGCGCCAGCAGCTCGAAACTAGGCTCCTACAATGAGCAGTTCTTC
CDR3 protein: CASSSKLGSYNEQFF

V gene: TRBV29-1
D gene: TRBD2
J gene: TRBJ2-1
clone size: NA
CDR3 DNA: TGCAGCGTTGCCGGGACCTCCATAGCGGGAGTCTCCTACAATGAGCAGTTCTTC
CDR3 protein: CSVAGTSIAGVSYNEQFF

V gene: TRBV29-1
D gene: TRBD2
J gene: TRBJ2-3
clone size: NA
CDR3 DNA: TGCAGCGTTGTTCGAGCGGGAGAACCAGATACGCAGTATTTT
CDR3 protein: CSVVRAGEPDTQYF

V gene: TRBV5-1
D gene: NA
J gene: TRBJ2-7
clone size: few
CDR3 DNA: TGCGCCAGCAGCGGTTTTGCGGGACAATCCTACGAGCAGTACTTC
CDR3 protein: CASSGFAGQSYEQYF

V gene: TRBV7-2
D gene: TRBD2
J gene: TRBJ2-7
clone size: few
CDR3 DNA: TGTGCCAGCAGCTTCGCTAGCGGGGGGGCCTACGAGCAGTACTTC
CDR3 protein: CASSFASGGAYEQYF

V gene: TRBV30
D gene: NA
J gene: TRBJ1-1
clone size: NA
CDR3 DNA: TGTGCCTGGACAGGTTACACTGCAGCTTTCTTT
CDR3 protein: CAWTGYTAAFF

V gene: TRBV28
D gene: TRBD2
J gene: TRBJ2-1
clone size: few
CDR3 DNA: TGTGCCAGCAGTAAAAGACGGACTAGCGGGGGCAATGAGCAGTTCTTC
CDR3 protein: CASSKRRTSGGNEQFF

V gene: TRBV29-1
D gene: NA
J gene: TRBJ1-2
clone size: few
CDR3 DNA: TGCAGCGTTGCTGGGAGACACCTTGGCTACACCTTC
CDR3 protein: CSVAGRHLGYTF